Following are 14 T cell receptor beta chains from one sample sequenced in a study of shared clonotypes between healthy human individuals. Using immunoSEQ multiplex PCR, the repertoire was profiled, and TCRdb retains in-frame clones only, with some absent. The sample gives 500,000 or so clones, around 95% of which show up once; 0.055% to 0.075% is in the top ten. The specimen sequenced was naive CD4+ T cells sorted from blood. Subset denoted: CD45RA+ positively selected. These receptor sequences come from a woman in her 30s in good health.

V gene TRBV19 combines with J gene TRBJ2-3; 11 bases map to TRBD2. Trimming cost V 5 bases and J 6 bases; bases outside gene matches: 4. Germline V gene lookup returns CDR1 LNHDA and CDR2 SQIVND (reference sequence). CDR3 size: 14 residues. The chain's CDR3 is CASSSTSGEDTQYF. The CDR3, as DNA: TGTGCCAGTAGTTCGACTAGCGGGGAGGATACGCAGTATTTT. Based on the CDR3 plus reference TRBV19 and TRBJ2-3, the full variable domain is DGGITQSPKYLFRKEGQNVTLSCEQNLNHDAMYWYRQDPGQGLRLIYYSQIVNDFQKGDIAEGYSVSREKKESFPLTVTSAQKNPTAFYLCASSSTSGEDTQYFGPGTRLTVL.

Regarding this clone: The same CDR3 arises from other DNA sequences in this sample as well. This rearrangement joins TRBV28 to TRBJ2-7, with 9 bases matching TRBD1. The germline CDR1 and CDR2 sequences are MDHEN and SYDVKM. CDR3 size: 15 residues. Trimming at V came to 1 base and at J to 4 bases, leaving 5 bases not matched to a gene. The chain's CDR3 is CASSLSGQGLYEQYF. CDR3 bases: TGTGCCAGCAGTTTATCGGGACAGGGACTGTACGAGCAGTACTTC.

J is TRBJ2-1 and V is TRBV4-1, with 12 bases that match TRBD2. The trim removed 0 bases at V and 3 bases at J, leaving 3 bases unmatched. CDR3 length: 17 residues. From germline, CDR1 is MGHRA and CDR2 YSYEKL. The CDR3 DNA reads as TGCGCCAGCAGCCAAGATCGACTAGCGGGGGTCTACAATGAGCAGTTCTTC. Its translation: CASSQDRLAGVYNEQFF.

The rearrangement joins TRBV5-1 to TRBJ1-5; 7 positions agree with TRBD1. This CDR3 has 18 amino acids. Trimming cost V 0 bases and J 0 bases; bases outside gene matches: 9. The V gene's germline CDR1 is SGHRS and CDR2 YFSETQ. The CDR3 sequence is CASSLVGGGPYSNQPQHF. The DNA of the CDR3 is TGCGCCAGCAGCTTGGTTGGAGGGGGCCCATATAGCAATCAGCCCCAGCATTTT. The full variable domain, completed using reference TRBV5-1 and TRBJ1-5, is KAGVTQTPRYLIKTRGQQVTLSCSPISGHRSVSWYQQTPGQGLQFLFEYFSETQRNKGNFPGRFSGRQFSNSRSEMNVSTLELGDSALYLCASSLVGGGPYSNQPQHFGDGTRLSIL.

Concerning this clone itself: The junction and the germline gene differ at one end; a read error may be behind it. CDR3 nucleotides: TGTGCCAGCAAGGGACAGGGACACTGGGGTCGGGTCTTC. Protein product: CASKGQGHWGRVF. This chain uses TRBV28 with TRBJ2-1; the match to TRBD1 covers 9 bases. The germline CDR1 and CDR2 sequences are MDHEN and SYDVKM. The CDR3 loop spans 13 amino acids.

This rearrangement joins TRBV14 to TRBJ2-2; 13 bases are a match to TRBD2. From germline, CDR1 is SGHDN and CDR2 FVKESK. The CDR3 sequence is 18 residues long. J was trimmed by 4 bases and V by 3 bases; bases with no gene match: 8. In nucleotides, the CDR3 is TGTGCCAGCAGCCAGCCTGGACTAGCGGGAGCGTTCACCGGGGAGCTGTTTTTT. Translated, it gives CASSQPGLAGAFTGELFF.

Here the CDR3 reads CASSELSEQFF. For the CDR3, the DNA is TGCGCCAGCAGTGAATTAAGCGAGCAGTTCTTC. The chain uses TRBV10-2 and TRBJ2-1; D uncertain. The CDR3 is made up of 11 amino acids. V was cut by 3 bases and J by 10 bases, with 7 bases left in between. CDR1 and CDR2 (germline): WSHSY, SAAADI.

The chain carries TRBV9 and TRBJ2-7; TRBD1 might be the D (8 bases). CDR3 length: 17 residues. V gave up 3 bases and J gave up 5 bases, with 24 bases separating them. Germline V gene sequence: CDR1 SGDLS, CDR2 YYNGEE. CDR3: CASSARPQHRGGNEQYF. The CDR3, as DNA: TGTGCCAGCAGCGCTCGCCCCCAGCACAGGGGGGGTAACGAGCAGTACTTC.

The genes are TRBV30 and TRBJ1-4; D remains unclear. This CDR3 region has 14 residues. V lost 3 bases, J lost 0 bases, and 8 bases lay in between. Germline V CDR1 and CDR2: GTSNPN, SVGIG (reference sequence). CDR3 DNA sequence: TGTGCCTGGAGGCCTGCGGCAACTAATGAAAAACTGTTTTTT. It is translated as CAWRPAATNEKLFF.

This chain connects TRBV5-1 to TRBJ1-1; tentative D call: TRBD1 (5 bases). Germline loops: CDR1 SGHRS, CDR2 YFSETQ. The CDR3 spans 12 residues. The V and J ends lost 2 bases and 6 bases respectively, with 8 bases between them. The CDR3 nucleotides read TGCGCCAGCAGCTTCCGGGGGTCTGAAGCTTTCTTT. This codes for CASSFRGSEAFF.

The chain carries TRBV6-5 and TRBJ1-5; D ambiguous. The CDR3 loop spans 16 amino acids. Germline loops: CDR1 MNHEY, CDR2 SVGAGI. V lost 3 bases to trimming and J lost 3 bases, with 15 bases between them. The chain's CDR3 is CASSYKPDTFNQPQHF. As DNA, the CDR3 is TGTGCCAGCAGTTATAAGCCAGACACCTTCAATCAGCCCCAGCATTTT.

V gene TRBV11-2 combines with J gene TRBJ2-3; 9 nucleotides match TRBD2. Germline CDR1 and CDR2: SGHAT and FQNNGV. With 5 bases clipped from V and 1 base from J, the junction kept 13 bases outside the gene matches. This CDR3 is 18 amino acids long. The CDR3 here is CASSKEFSGSIGTDTQYF. The CDR3, as DNA: TGTGCCAGCAGCAAAGAATTTAGCGGGAGTATAGGCACAGATACGCAGTATTTT.

The rearrangement uses TRBV7-2 and TRBJ1-4; D is ambiguous. The CDR3 length is 14 residues. Germline CDR1 and CDR2: SGHTA and FQGNSA. V was trimmed by 0 bases and J by 8 bases, leaving 10 bases between them. The CDR3 DNA reads as TGTGCCAGCAGCTTAGCGGGTTATCGGGAAAAACTGTTTTTT. Translation: CASSLAGYREKLFF.

This chain connects TRBV27 to TRBJ1-5; D is unclear. Germline V gene lookup returns CDR1 MNHEY and CDR2 SMNVEV (reference sequence). The CDR3 is made up of 13 amino acids. V was pared by 2 bases and J by 7 bases, with 9 bases between. This chain's CDR3 is CASSLGDGQPQHF. As DNA, the CDR3 is TGTGCCAGCAGTTTAGGGGATGGGCAGCCCCAGCATTTT.